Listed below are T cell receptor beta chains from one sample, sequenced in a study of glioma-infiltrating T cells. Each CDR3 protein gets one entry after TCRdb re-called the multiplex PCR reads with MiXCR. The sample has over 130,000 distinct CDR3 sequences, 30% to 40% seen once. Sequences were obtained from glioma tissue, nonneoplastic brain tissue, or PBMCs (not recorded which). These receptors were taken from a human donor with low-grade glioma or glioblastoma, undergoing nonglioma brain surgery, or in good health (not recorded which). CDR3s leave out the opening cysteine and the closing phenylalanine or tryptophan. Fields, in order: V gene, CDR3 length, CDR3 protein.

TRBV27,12,VSSQWTGETEAF
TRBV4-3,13,ASSPRVGIREKLF
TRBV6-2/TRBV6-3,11,ASSYSNGYKQY
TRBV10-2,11,ASSPGRPRGYT
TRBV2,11,ASQRNYQETQY
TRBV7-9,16,ASSLWPEGGKSTDTQY
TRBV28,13,ASSSAGIISYEQY
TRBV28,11,ASSETGPKEQY
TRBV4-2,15,ASSPSPAGGQGDTQY
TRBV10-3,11,AISGTKDNKQF
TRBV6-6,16,ASSYFIRTESGANVLT
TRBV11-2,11,ASSLAASNEQF
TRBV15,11,ATTRAFQETQY
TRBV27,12,ASSFWAGTDTQY
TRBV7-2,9,ASSAGGGYT
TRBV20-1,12,SAPEQGANYGYT
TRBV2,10,ASKMAEYGYT
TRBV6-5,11,ASSLGGPYEQY
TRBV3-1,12,ASSHHGPQETQY
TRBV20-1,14,SARGPGTGTDGEQY
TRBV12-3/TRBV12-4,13,ASSFSPAASYGYT
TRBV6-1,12,AILRQGSYNEQF
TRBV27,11,ASRDALGLVKY
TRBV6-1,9,ASNRDAEAF
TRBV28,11,ASSPTIAYTQY
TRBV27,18,ASSSEVSPPGTGAPDTQY
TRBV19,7,ARKETKY